Shown below are 9 T cell receptor beta chains from a single sample sequenced in a study of blood T cells in healthy people across ages. Next came a second PCR, run for about 6 to 12 cycles, which used a sample-barcoded 5' primer along with a J-beta primer mix. TCRdb fed the 5' RACE reads into MiXCR, producing one record per CDR3 protein. The sample yields hundreds of thousands of distinct CDR3 sequences, around 52% seen once. What was sequenced was blood. These receptors were obtained from a woman of 80 years or more in good health.

This rearrangement joins TRBV6-6 to TRBJ1-5; possible D gene TRBD1, 5 bases. Germline CDR1 reads MNHNY; CDR2 reads SVGAGI (reference sequence). V was pared by 5 bases and J by 5 bases, with 19 bases between. The CDR3 is made up of 16 amino acids. The CDR3 nucleotides read TGTGCCAGCAGTCCCGCGAGAGGGGCAAGCGATCAGCCCCAGCATTTT. Residues: CASSPARGASDQPQHF.

Turning to this clonotype: An end of the junction does not agree with germline; a read error may underlie this. The rearrangement joins TRBV5-1 to TRBJ2-2; the D is unclear. CDR3 length equals 14 residues. Per germline, CDR1 SGHRS and CDR2 YFSETQ. This CDR3 reads CTSSLHLENGELFF. CDR3 in DNA: TGCACCAGCAGCCTGCACCTGGAAAATGGGGAGCTGTTTTTT.

This clonotype was seen a few times. The rearrangement joins TRBV10-3 to TRBJ1-2; D is undetermined. The CDR3 has 15 amino acids. The V end was cut by 2 bases, the J end by 5 bases, with 15 bases between. Germline CDR1 is ENHRY and CDR2 is SYGVKD. DNA for the CDR3: TGTGCCATCAGTGAGACCGCCGGGAGGGAGTATGGCTACACCTTC. Encoded protein: CAISETAGREYGYTF.

This rearrangement joins TRBV5-1 to TRBJ2-5; 7 positions match TRBD1. The V and J ends lost 0 bases and 11 bases, in that order; junction bases with no gene match: 13. CDR1 is SGHRS and CDR2 is YFSETQ in the germline V gene. This CDR3 has 15 amino acids. The CDR3 sequence: CASSLEQGFVGEQYF. The DNA for the CDR3 is TGCGCCAGCAGCTTGGAACAGGGGTTCGTGGGTGAGCAGTACTTC.

The table lists this clonotype with a few counts. A much larger clone is a single base away; this may be a read error. V usage is TRBV10-3 and J usage is TRBJ2-7; TRBD2 aligns across 7 bases. This CDR3 is 17 amino acids long. Germline-derived CDR1 and CDR2 are ENHRY and SYGVKD. J lost 1 base, V lost 0 bases, and 9 bases had no gene match. The CDR3 protein is CAISESSRRAGSYEQYF. CDR3 nucleotide sequence: TGTGCCATCAGTGAGTCCTCAAGACGAGCGGGATCCTACGAGCAGTACTTC.

The J gene is TRBJ2-4, the V gene TRBV28; weak D call: TRBD2 (5 bases). The CDR3 length is 15 residues. V was pared by 5 bases and J by 3 bases, with 14 bases between. The germline CDR1 and CDR2 sequences are MDHEN and SYDVKM. The CDR3 sequence: CASSPPLGVKNIQYF. DNA of the CDR3: TGTGCCAGCAGTCCCCCCCTCGGGGTCAAAAACATTCAGTACTTC.

V usage is TRBV20-1 and J usage is TRBJ2-7, with D possibly being TRBD2 (6 bases). Trimming stripped 0 bases from V and 2 bases from J, with 14 bases between. This CDR3 is 15 amino acids long. The germline V gene encodes CDR1 DFQATT and CDR2 SNEGSKA (reference sequence). The CDR3 sequence: CSARDIGAGPYEQYF. DNA for the CDR3: TGCAGTGCTAGAGATATAGGAGCGGGCCCCTACGAGCAGTACTTC.

This clonotype has ten or more counts. The germline gene is not matched at one end of the junction; a read error may be the cause. The CDR3 sequence is CASRLTSGLDTQYF. For the CDR3, the DNA is TGCGCCAGCCGCTTGACTAGCGGGTTAGATACGCAGTATTTT. V gene TRBV5-1 combines with J gene TRBJ2-3; the match to TRBD2 covers 10 bases. The CDR3 is 14 residues long. CDR1 is SGHRS and CDR2 is YFSETQ in the germline V gene. The complete variable domain, with remaining parts taken from reference TRBV5-1 and TRBJ2-3, reads KAGVTQTPRYLIKTRGQQVTLSCSPISGHRSVSWYQQTPGQGLQFLFEYFSETQRNKGNFPGRFSGRQFSNSRSEMNVSTLELGDSALYLCASRLTSGLDTQYFGPGTRLTVL.

V gene TRBV14 combines with J gene TRBJ2-4; D call uncertain. The CDR3 has 12 amino acids. V was pared by 2 bases and J by 9 bases, with 8 bases between. Germline CDR1 reads SGHDN; CDR2 reads FVKESK. In nucleotides, the CDR3 is TGTGCCAGCAGCCAAAGGGTTGGCATTCAGTACTTC. Translated: CASSQRVGIQYF. Full variable domain (rest looked up from reference TRBV14 and TRBJ2-4): EAGVTQFPSHSVIEKGQTVTLRCDPISGHDNLYWYRRVMGKEIKFLLHFVKESKQDESGMPNNRFLAERTGGTYSTLKVQPAELEDSGVYFCASSQRVGIQYFGAGTRLSVL.